This T cell receptor beta chain derives from a study of T cell repertoires in cytomegalovirus infection. Study background: In public TCR beta signatures, there were indications of both CMV infection and matching HLA type.

With 3 bases removed from V and 9 bases from J, the gap between germline ends came to 29 bases. Germline lookup yields CDR1 SEHNR and CDR2 FQNEAQ (reference sequence). The CDR3 loop spans 19 amino acids. TCRdb passed the reads through MiXCR, listing each CDR3 protein once. The repertoire holds approximately 990,000 distinct CDR3 sequences, approximately 31% seen once, with 11% to 15% in the top ten. By sample share, this clonotype is medium-sized. The target antigen is unknown. Study results and caveats: Public TCR beta family frequency separated CMV-and-HLA carriers, including in an independent cohort.

The chain has TRBV7-9 and TRBJ2-2, with TRBD1 as a possible D gene (6 bases). The receptor was derived from a human donor in good health (CMV status not recorded). Some clones in this sample may be carry-over from other donors' samples. The material was cultured CD8+ T cells from PBMCs, obtained from culture after CMV antigen stimulation. DNA for the CDR3: TGTGCCAGCAGCTTCGAAGGGGTACAGGGAGCTCTCGGAATCCGGGAGCTGTTTTTT. Translating gives CASSFEGVQGALGIRELFF.